The rows below give T cell receptor beta chains drawn from one sample of a study of blood T cell repertoires in COVID-19. The repertoire was sequenced with immunoSEQ multiplex PCR; TCRdb's copy has only in-frame clones and lacks some. The sample has 130,000 to 150,000 clones, 70% to 90% seen once. The sample taken for sequencing was peripheral blood. Receptors were obtained from a woman aged 60-75 years with COVID-19, enrolled during active disease. Both conserved end residues are part of each CDR3. The D gene is left open where the match is weak. Clone size is stated in some rows and not others, as once, few, many or a class when expanded.

d_call: TRBD1; v_call: TRBV6-2/TRBV6-3; j_call: TRBJ1-5; clone_size: -; cdr3_nt: TGTGCCAGCAGTACAGGACAGGGGGGCAATCAGCCCCAGCATTTT; cdr3_aa: CASSTGQGGNQPQHF
d_call: TRBD1; v_call: TRBV9; j_call: TRBJ1-3; clone_size: once; cdr3_nt: TGTGCCAGCAGCGTATGGGACAGGCGGCATGGTGGAAACACCATATATTTT; cdr3_aa: CASSVWDRRHGGNTIYF
d_call: -; v_call: TRBV29-1; j_call: TRBJ2-1; clone_size: -; cdr3_nt: TGCAGCGTTGAAGCCTCGACAGACTCCTGGAATGAGCAGTTCTTC; cdr3_aa: CSVEASTDSWNEQFF
d_call: -; v_call: TRBV9; j_call: TRBJ1-5; clone_size: -; cdr3_nt: TGTGCCAGCAGCGTAGGGCAGGGCTGGGGACAGCCCCAGCATTTT; cdr3_aa: CASSVGQGWGQPQHF
d_call: -; v_call: TRBV7-2; j_call: TRBJ2-1; clone_size: -; cdr3_nt: TGTGCCAGCAGCCGCCGGGACTCCGCCTACAATGAGCAGTTCTTC; cdr3_aa: CASSRRDSAYNEQFF
d_call: -; v_call: TRBV3-1/TRBV3-2; j_call: TRBJ1-1; clone_size: -; cdr3_nt: TGTGCCAGCAGCCAAGCGCGGGGAGGGGAAGTGAACACTGAAGCTTTCTTT; cdr3_aa: CASSQARGGEVNTEAFF
d_call: TRBD1; v_call: TRBV5-4; j_call: TRBJ2-4; clone_size: few; cdr3_nt: TGTGCCAGCAGCAACCGGGACAGGGGGCTAGGGAACATTCAGTACTTC; cdr3_aa: CASSNRDRGLGNIQYF
d_call: TRBD2; v_call: TRBV7-2; j_call: TRBJ2-5; clone_size: -; cdr3_nt: TGTGCCAGCAGCCCTCGGGCTAGCGGGGCCCAAGAGACCCAGTACTTC; cdr3_aa: CASSPRASGAQETQYF
d_call: TRBD2; v_call: TRBV3-1/TRBV3-2; j_call: TRBJ2-1; clone_size: once; cdr3_nt: TGTGCCAGTGCACTAGCGGGGGGGAACAATGAGCAGTTCTTC; cdr3_aa: CASALAGGNNEQFF
d_call: TRBD1; v_call: TRBV3-1/TRBV3-2; j_call: TRBJ1-1; clone_size: once; cdr3_nt: TGTGCCAGTGGTTACAGGGGTAACACTGAAGCTTTCTTT; cdr3_aa: CASGYRGNTEAFF
d_call: -; v_call: TRBV4-1; j_call: TRBJ2-3; clone_size: -; cdr3_nt: TGCGCCAGCAGCCAAGAACTCGGTGCTAGCGTGGTCACAGATACGCAGTATTTT; cdr3_aa: CASSQELGASVVTDTQYF
d_call: -; v_call: TRBV19; j_call: TRBJ1-5; clone_size: -; cdr3_nt: TGTGCCAGTAGTTACGGGTCGTACCAGCCCCAGCATTTT; cdr3_aa: CASSYGSYQPQHF
d_call: TRBD2; v_call: TRBV7-2; j_call: TRBJ2-7; clone_size: -; cdr3_nt: TGTGCCAGCACTGGACTAGCGGGGTTTCAGTACTTC; cdr3_aa: CASTGLAGFQYF
d_call: -; v_call: TRBV5-1; j_call: TRBJ2-1; clone_size: -; cdr3_nt: TGCGCCAGCAGCTTGGAACGGGACTACAATGAGCAGTTCTTC; cdr3_aa: CASSLERDYNEQFF
d_call: -; v_call: TRBV24-1; j_call: TRBJ1-2; clone_size: -; cdr3_nt: TGTGCCACCAGTGCGGCCCGGACAGACTATGGCTACACCTTC; cdr3_aa: CATSAARTDYGYTF
d_call: -; v_call: TRBV6-5; j_call: TRBJ1-1; clone_size: few; cdr3_nt: TGTGCCAGCAGCCCCACCTACAAAGACAGGGAAGCTTTCTTT; cdr3_aa: CASSPTYKDREAFF
d_call: -; v_call: TRBV27; j_call: TRBJ2-7; clone_size: -; cdr3_nt: TGTGCCAGCAGTTTATTTTCGGGGTTCTACGAGCAGTACTTC; cdr3_aa: CASSLFSGFYEQYF
d_call: TRBD2; v_call: TRBV4-3; j_call: TRBJ2-4; clone_size: -; cdr3_nt: TGCGCCAGCAGCCAAGTAACAGGCGGGGGGATAGACATTCAGTACTTC; cdr3_aa: CASSQVTGGGIDIQYF
d_call: -; v_call: TRBV7-9; j_call: TRBJ1-2; clone_size: once; cdr3_nt: TGTGCCAGCAGCGTGACCCTTCCCCAGGGGAGGGATGGCTACACCTTC; cdr3_aa: CASSVTLPQGRDGYTF